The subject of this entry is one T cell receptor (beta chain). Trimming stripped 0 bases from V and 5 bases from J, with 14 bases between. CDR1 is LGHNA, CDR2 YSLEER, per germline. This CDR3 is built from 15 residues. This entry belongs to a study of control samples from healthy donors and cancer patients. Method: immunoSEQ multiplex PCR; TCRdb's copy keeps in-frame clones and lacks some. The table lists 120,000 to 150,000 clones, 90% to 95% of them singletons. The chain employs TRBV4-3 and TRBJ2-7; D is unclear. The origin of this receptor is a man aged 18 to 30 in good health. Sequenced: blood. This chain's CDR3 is CASSQDKRVIDEQYF. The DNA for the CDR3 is TGCGCCAGCAGCCAAGACAAACGCGTTATTGACGAGCAGTACTTC.